This paragraph reports one T cell receptor beta chain. This clone's antigen is unknown. Base qualities are not provided; no much larger clone lies one nucleotide away. Receptor amplification or capture employed the immunoSEQ multiplex PCR assay. Drawn from immuneACCESS, this table holds only the in-frame rearrangements with V and J called that TCRdb kept. Clones are partly lost; checked studies trace under half to an unresolved V gene and leave the rest unexplained. The sample has about 730,000 clones on record, 80% to 90% of them singletons. The leading ten clones occupy more than 0.01% of the sample. These data are taken from a study of shared T cell receptors in the human thymus (TCRdb year 2021). General notes on the study: The study examined how self-reactive, shared T-cell receptor alpha chains are generated in the human thymus.

Trimming takes 5 bases from V and 10 bases from J, and the germline ends sit 20 bases apart. The CDR1 and CDR2 encoded by the germline V gene (reference sequence) are LNHDA and SQIVND. The CDR3 contains 14 residues, cysteine and phenylalanine counted. Left in the record is the CDR3 DNA by itself, 42 bases read in frame from the first base. This same sample was also taken into another study, of human thymus T cells. The second paper states: The donors were immunologically healthy infants in Finland who had open corrective cardiac surgery for congenital heart defects. Thymus tissue was collected as surgical resects that were removed during corrective cardiac surgery. V and J gene segment usage appeared biased in both thymic and peripheral blood repertoires. According to the related research, thymic TCR repertoires were highly overlapping among unrelated individuals. The study used under 10 infant thymus samples plus four related peripheral blood samples to characterize TCR alpha and beta repertoires. The infant donors were roughly 6 to 244 days old, and the cohort included several males and two females. Thymocytes were freed from the tissue by mechanical means and kept at -70 degrees C as pellets of roughly 9-30 million cells. A QIAsymphony instrument was used to extract genomic DNA from frozen cell pellets. Using the immunoSEQ multiplex PCR assay, the TCRB and TCRAD loci were amplified from a standardized quantity of quality-controlled genomic DNA. The V(D)J region was spanned by amplicons of a length sufficient to cover the CDR3 and to identify V and J genes. Amplicon sequencing was performed on an Illumina platform through the commercial immunoSEQ service. Primer bias and sequencing errors were corrected as previously described, and TCRAD and TCRB were defined on the basis of the IMGT database. The repertoires were analysed using immunoSEQ Analyzer 3.0 and VDJTools for basic statistics, V/J segment usage, diversity estimates, rarefaction and pairwise overlap. Diversity was estimated using the Chao1, ChaoE, Efron-Thisted, Shannon and inverse Simpson indices, and was also estimated on datasets down-sampled to the size of the smallest sample. Repertoire overlap was determined by strict matching of CDR3 nucleotide sequence, V gene and J gene, and Jaccard-based multidimensional scaling clustering was applied. On average, approximately 860,000 unique TCRB clonotypes were obtained from thymus samples, compared with approximately 80,000 from blood samples.

The sample taken for sequencing was thymocytes. This clonotype was sampled from a girl less than two years old with a congenital heart defect. Donor details come from another sample of the same person, matched by shared clones. This chain joins TRBV19 to TRBJ1-2, with TRBD1 as a weak D call on 5 bases. The nucleotides are TGTGCCAGTAGTGCCGGGCGGGGGAGTAGTGTCTACACCTTC. Translated, this is CASSAGRGSSVYTF.